One and the same sample provided the 12 T cell receptor beta chains below, sequenced in a study of response to subunit inactivated influenza vaccine. Each CDR3 protein is one row after TCRdb ran MiXCR on the RT-PCR reads. The sample contains almost 250,000 distinct CDR3 sequences, 10% to 15% of which appear only once. The input for sequencing was non-naive T cells sorted from PBMCs, taken roughly 2 weeks before vaccination. Receptors originate from a man over 45 who received an inactivated influenza vaccine.

This sequence joins TRBV20-1 and TRBJ1-5; 7 bases agree with TRBD1. The V gene end was trimmed by 6 bases and the J gene end by 3 bases; junction bases not matched to a gene: 11. This CDR3 region has 15 residues. The germline V gene encodes CDR1 DFQATT and CDR2 SNEGSKA (reference sequence). The CDR3 here is CSAKTGSSFNQPQHF. In DNA, the CDR3 is TGCAGTGCCAAGACAGGGTCCTCTTTCAATCAGCCCCAGCATTTT.

The table lists this clonotype with a few counts. The genes are TRBV3-1 and TRBJ1-1; D is possibly TRBD1 (6 bases). V lost 4 bases and J 1 base, leaving 13 bases between the germline ends. Germline V gene lookup returns CDR1 LGHDT and CDR2 YNNKEL (reference sequence). There are 15 residues in the CDR3. The CDR3 bases are TGTGCCAGCAGCCGCCCCGGACAGAGGAACACTGAAGCTTTCTTT. Encoded protein: CASSRPGQRNTEAFF.

The rearrangement links TRBV11-1 to TRBJ2-1; TRBD2 matches at 12 bases. V shed 2 bases and J 9 bases; nucleotides not matched to a gene: 5. Per the germline V gene, CDR1 is SGHAT and CDR2 is FQDESV (reference sequence). This CDR3 has 15 residues. The CDR3 spells CASSLLAGGHGEQFF. The CDR3 coding sequence is TGTGCCAGCAGCTTACTAGCGGGGGGGCACGGTGAGCAGTTCTTC.

This clonotype was detected a few times. The V call is TRBV3-1, the J call TRBJ1-6, with 9 bases that match TRBD1. Germline values: CDR1 LGHDT, CDR2 YNNKEL (reference sequence). The junction had 4 bases not matched to a gene; V was cut back by 2 bases and J by 8 bases. The CDR3 sequence is 15 residues long. CDR3 sequence (DNA): TGTGCCAGCAGCCAAACGACAGGGGGTTATTCACCCCTCCACTTT. Translation: CASSQTTGGYSPLHF.

This clonotype appeared many times. One end of the junction fails to match germline, which may point to a read error. The gene calls are TRBV7-2 and TRBJ2-3, with TRBD2 identical over 11 bases. This CDR3 is built from 16 residues. Per germline, CDR1 SGHTA and CDR2 FQGNSA. In DNA, the CDR3 is TGTGCCAGCAGTTTAGGACTAGCGGGCCTCACAGATACGCAGTATTTT. Protein sequence: CASSLGLAGLTDTQYF.

This clonotype was found many times. This chain connects TRBV4-2 to TRBJ2-2, with TRBD1 identical over 12 bases. Trimming removed 1 base from V and 3 bases from J; junction bases left unmatched: 6. Germline loops: CDR1 LGHNA, CDR2 YNFKEQ. This CDR3 contains 18 residues. The CDR3 bases are TGTGCCAGCAGCCAAGCAGGGACAGGGGGCAGGTACACCGGGGAGCTGTTTTTT. Protein: CASSQAGTGGRYTGELFF.

J is TRBJ2-1 and V is TRBV29-1, with D possibly called TRBD1 or TRBD2 (5 bases each). Germline V gene sequence: CDR1 SQVTM, CDR2 ANQGSEA. Trimming left V 4 bases short and J 4 bases short, with 20 bases between. This CDR3 is 16 amino acids long. The CDR3 DNA follows: TGCAGCGTTGCGGTACGGGGAGTGGGGGTATACAATGAGCAGTTCTTC. This codes for CSVAVRGVGVYNEQFF.

This clonotype has just a few counts. The chain is built from TRBV28 and TRBJ2-5; D may be TRBD1 (6 bases). This CDR3 has 13 residues. Germline V lookup: CDR1 MDHEN, CDR2 SYDVKM. Trimming pared 9 bases from V and 1 base from J, leaving 12 bases between. CDR3 loop: CASEQGSQETQYF. CDR3 in DNA: TGTGCCAGTGAACAGGGATCCCAAGAGACCCAGTACTTC.

This clonotype was recorded a few times. The rearrangement joins TRBV19 to TRBJ2-1; 10 nucleotides agree with TRBD2. Germline CDR1 reads LNHDA; CDR2 reads SQIVND (reference sequence). CDR3 length: 15 amino acids. The V segment lost 5 bases and the J segment 2 bases; nucleotides outside the gene matches: 3. The CDR3 region has the DNA TGTGCCAGTAGTTTACTAGCGGGGACCTACAATGAGCAGTTCTTC. This gives the protein CASSLLAGTYNEQFF.

The chain recombines TRBV28 with TRBJ1-1; a possible D gene is TRBD1 (5 bases). Germline CDR1 MDHEN, CDR2 SYDVKM. The ends were cut back, 6 bases at V and 11 bases at J, with 16 bases in the middle. The CDR3 loop spans 12 amino acids. CDR3 sequence (DNA): TGTGCCAGCAGCACAGGATCACCGTGGGCTTTCTTT. It yields the protein CASSTGSPWAFF.

This clonotype was found a few times. The genes are TRBV28 and TRBJ1-5; TRBD1 matches 10 bases. The CDR3 totals 17 residues. Germline CDR1 and CDR2: MDHEN and SYDVKM. The V gene end was trimmed by 3 bases and the J gene end by 4 bases; junction bases not matched to a gene: 9. For the CDR3, the DNA is TGTGCCAGCAGTTTTGCCCCCGGGACAGGGGAGAATCAGCCCCAGCATTTT. Its translation: CASSFAPGTGENQPQHF.

There are a few counts of this clonotype. CDR3 in DNA: TGTGCCAGCAGCATACGGGACAGGGAATCAAGCGAGCAGTACTTC. Its translation: CASSIRDRESSEQYF. The chain uses TRBV9 and TRBJ2-7; 9 bases are a match to TRBD1. The CDR3 has 15 residues. The germline V gene has CDR1 SGDLS and CDR2 YYNGEE. After removal of 4 bases from V and 6 bases from J, the junction contained 11 bases not matched to a gene.